These T cell receptor beta chains were read from a single sample in a study of T-cell reconstitution after alpha-beta-depleted transplantation in children. TCRdb reprocessed the PCR reads with MiXCR, giving one entry per CDR3 protein. The sample has about 580,000 distinct CDR3 sequences; more than 20% are singletons. The sequencing here drew on PBMCs, mostly from graft donor cells, taken 360 days after TCRalphabeta/CD19-depleted stem cell transplant. These receptors were collected from a boy less than two years old who had a stem cell transplant for acute myeloid leukemia, so the T cells may come from the graft donor. The CDR3 runs from the conserved cysteine through the conserved F or W. Each record gives: CDR3 protein, CDR3 DNA, clone size, J gene, D gene, V gene. The D gene is left open where the match is weak. Clone size is stated in some rows and not others, as once, few, many or a class when expanded.

cdr3_aa: CSAKYQGGNQPQHF; cdr3_nt: TGCAGTGCTAAATATCAGGGTGGCAATCAGCCCCAGCATTTT; clone_size: once; j_call: TRBJ1-5; d_call: NA; v_call: TRBV20-1
cdr3_aa: CASSIGRSSYNEQFF; cdr3_nt: TGTGCCAGTAGTATTGGGCGGAGCTCCTACAATGAGCAGTTCTTC; clone_size: few; j_call: TRBJ2-1; d_call: NA; v_call: TRBV19
cdr3_aa: CASSLWGTASSYEQYF; cdr3_nt: TGTGCCAGCAGTTTGTGGGGGACAGCAAGCTCCTACGAGCAGTACTTC; clone_size: NA; j_call: TRBJ2-7; d_call: TRBD1; v_call: TRBV27
cdr3_aa: CSVGRTGGYEQYF; cdr3_nt: TGCAGCGTTGGAAGGACAGGGGGCTACGAGCAGTACTTC; clone_size: NA; j_call: TRBJ2-7; d_call: TRBD1; v_call: TRBV29-1
cdr3_aa: CASSLTGGYRNEQFF; cdr3_nt: TGCGCCAGCAGCCTTACAGGGGGCTATAGGAATGAGCAGTTCTTC; clone_size: many; j_call: TRBJ2-1; d_call: TRBD1; v_call: TRBV5-1
cdr3_aa: CSVETGNTEAFF; cdr3_nt: TGCAGCGTTGAGACGGGGAACACTGAAGCTTTCTTT; clone_size: many; j_call: TRBJ1-1; d_call: NA; v_call: TRBV29-1
cdr3_aa: CSAQLGGVATEAFF; cdr3_nt: TGCAGTGCTCAACTAGGGGGCGTAGCTACTGAAGCTTTCTTT; clone_size: few; j_call: TRBJ1-1; d_call: TRBD1; v_call: TRBV20-1
cdr3_aa: CASTETGSNYGYTF; cdr3_nt: TGTGCCAGCACCGAGACAGGGTCCAACTATGGCTACACCTTC; clone_size: NA; j_call: TRBJ1-2; d_call: TRBD1; v_call: TRBV28
cdr3_aa: CSARDRRGAYNEQFF; cdr3_nt: TGCAGTGCTAGAGATCGGCGGGGGGCCTACAATGAGCAGTTCTTC; clone_size: few; j_call: TRBJ2-1; d_call: TRBD2; v_call: TRBV20-1
cdr3_aa: CASTHPGTVFLADNEQFF; cdr3_nt: TGTGCCAGCACCCACCCCGGGACAGTCTTCCTAGCGGACAATGAGCAGTTCTTC; clone_size: few; j_call: TRBJ2-1; d_call: NA; v_call: TRBV6-1
cdr3_aa: CASSGTSGGGDTQYF; cdr3_nt: TGTGCCAGCAGTGGGACTAGCGGGGGCGGGGATACGCAGTATTTT; clone_size: NA; j_call: TRBJ2-3; d_call: TRBD2; v_call: TRBV12-3/TRBV12-4
cdr3_aa: CSPPGAGYTF; cdr3_nt: TGCAGTCCCCCTGGGGCTGGCTACACCTTC; clone_size: few; j_call: TRBJ1-2; d_call: NA; v_call: TRBV20-1
cdr3_aa: CASSLAPASTDTQYF; cdr3_nt: TGTGCCAGCAGCTTAGCGCCTGCTAGCACAGATACGCAGTATTTT; clone_size: few; j_call: TRBJ2-3; d_call: NA; v_call: TRBV11-2
cdr3_aa: CASRPFAGGIRGYTF; cdr3_nt: TGTGCCAGCAGGCCCTTCGCAGGGGGGATAAGGGGCTACACCTTC; clone_size: few; j_call: TRBJ1-2; d_call: TRBD1; v_call: TRBV2
cdr3_aa: CSARTTSGTGELFF; cdr3_nt: TGCAGCGCCCGAACGACCTCGGGGACCGGGGAGCTGTTTTTT; clone_size: NA; j_call: TRBJ2-2; d_call: NA; v_call: TRBV29-1
cdr3_aa: CATTGLVHNEQFF; cdr3_nt: TGTGCCACCACGGGACTAGTCCACAATGAGCAGTTCTTC; clone_size: NA; j_call: TRBJ2-1; d_call: TRBD2; v_call: TRBV6-1
cdr3_aa: CATSPSGGHGYTF; cdr3_nt: TGTGCCACCAGCCCGAGTGGGGGGCATGGCTACACCTTC; clone_size: NA; j_call: TRBJ1-2; d_call: NA; v_call: TRBV15
cdr3_aa: CASSYGNAGYEQYF; cdr3_nt: TGTGCCAGCAGTTACGGTAATGCTGGCTACGAGCAGTACTTC; clone_size: few; j_call: TRBJ2-7; d_call: NA; v_call: TRBV6-5
cdr3_aa: CATSGLTTRQGPETQYF; cdr3_nt: TGTGCCACCAGCGGACTAACCACTCGACAGGGGCCAGAGACCCAGTACTTC; clone_size: NA; j_call: TRBJ2-5; d_call: TRBD1; v_call: TRBV15
cdr3_aa: CASSFDRVQETQYF; cdr3_nt: TGTGCCAGCAGCTTCGACAGAGTCCAAGAGACCCAGTACTTC; clone_size: many; j_call: TRBJ2-5; d_call: NA; v_call: TRBV7-2
cdr3_aa: CASSPLDTGVSRFF; cdr3_nt: TGTGCCAGCTCACCACTGGATACTGGGGTCTCGCGTTTCTTC; clone_size: few; j_call: TRBJ2-1; d_call: NA; v_call: TRBV18
cdr3_aa: CSVVDGPDSPYGYTF; cdr3_nt: TGCAGCGTTGTTGATGGACCAGACAGCCCCTATGGCTACACCTTC; clone_size: NA; j_call: TRBJ1-2; d_call: NA; v_call: TRBV29-1
cdr3_aa: CASSYDSLPAYEQYF; cdr3_nt: TGTGCCAGCAGTTACGACAGTCTCCCGGCCTACGAGCAGTACTTC; clone_size: many; j_call: TRBJ2-7; d_call: NA; v_call: TRBV12-3/TRBV12-4
cdr3_aa: CSVGTGYNEQFF; cdr3_nt: TGCAGCGTTGGGACAGGATACAATGAGCAGTTCTTC; clone_size: many; j_call: TRBJ2-1; d_call: TRBD1; v_call: TRBV29-1
cdr3_aa: CASRVRPYQETQYF; cdr3_nt: TGTGCCAGCAGGGTCCGTCCGTACCAAGAGACCCAGTACTTC; clone_size: NA; j_call: TRBJ2-5; d_call: NA; v_call: TRBV28
cdr3_aa: CASSLSATYEQYF; cdr3_nt: TGTGCCAGCAGTTTGTCGGCAACCTACGAGCAGTACTTC; clone_size: many; j_call: TRBJ2-7; d_call: NA; v_call: TRBV12-3/TRBV12-4
cdr3_aa: CSARIHGGLTGELFF; cdr3_nt: TGCAGTGCTAGAATTCACGGGGGACTCACCGGGGAGCTGTTTTTT; clone_size: many; j_call: TRBJ2-2; d_call: NA; v_call: TRBV20-1
cdr3_aa: CASKRGYSGETQYF; cdr3_nt: TGTGCCAGCAAGAGGGGGTACTCAGGGGAGACCCAGTACTTC; clone_size: few; j_call: TRBJ2-5; d_call: NA; v_call: TRBV6-1
cdr3_aa: CASSYQRGGSPYNEQFF; cdr3_nt: TGTGCCAGCAGTTACCAGAGGGGGGGGTCCCCCTACAATGAGCAGTTCTTC; clone_size: NA; j_call: TRBJ2-1; d_call: NA; v_call: TRBV6-5
cdr3_aa: CASSLGYMQFF; cdr3_nt: TGTGCCAGCAGTCTAGGGTATATGCAGTTCTTC; clone_size: few; j_call: TRBJ2-1; d_call: NA; v_call: TRBV7-2
cdr3_aa: CASSRQGRGTEAFF; cdr3_nt: TGTGCCAGCAGCCGCCAGGGGCGCGGGACTGAAGCTTTCTTT; clone_size: NA; j_call: TRBJ1-1; d_call: NA; v_call: TRBV6-1
cdr3_aa: CASSLVSGAGTEAFF; cdr3_nt: TGTGCCAGCAGCTTGGTTAGTGGGGCTGGGACTGAAGCTTTCTTT; clone_size: few; j_call: TRBJ1-1; d_call: NA; v_call: TRBV5-6
cdr3_aa: CASSPVVATNEQFF; cdr3_nt: TGTGCCAGCAGCCCCGTGGTAGCCACAAATGAGCAGTTCTTC; clone_size: many; j_call: TRBJ2-1; d_call: NA; v_call: TRBV7-2
cdr3_aa: CASSHHRGITGVTYEQYF; cdr3_nt: TGTGCCAGCAGCCACCATCGGGGGATAACAGGGGTTACCTACGAGCAGTACTTC; clone_size: few; j_call: TRBJ2-7; d_call: NA; v_call: TRBV9
cdr3_aa: CSARGAGVSQPQHF; cdr3_nt: TGCAGTGCTAGGGGTGCGGGAGTGAGTCAGCCCCAGCATTTT; clone_size: few; j_call: TRBJ1-5; d_call: NA; v_call: TRBV20-1
cdr3_aa: CASSPETILLEQYF; cdr3_nt: TGCGCCAGCAGCCCCGAGACGATCCTACTCGAGCAGTACTTC; clone_size: NA; j_call: TRBJ2-7; d_call: NA; v_call: TRBV5-1
cdr3_aa: CATSSPFTGGYNEQFF; cdr3_nt: TGTGCCACCAGCAGTCCCTTCACGGGGGGCTACAATGAGCAGTTCTTC; clone_size: few; j_call: TRBJ2-1; d_call: TRBD2; v_call: TRBV15
cdr3_aa: CAWSEGSYNEQFF; cdr3_nt: TGTGCCTGGAGTGAAGGGTCCTACAATGAGCAGTTCTTC; clone_size: few; j_call: TRBJ2-1; d_call: NA; v_call: TRBV30
cdr3_aa: CASEVPGELFF; cdr3_nt: TGTGCCAGCGAGGTTCCCGGGGAGCTGTTTTTT; clone_size: few; j_call: TRBJ2-2; d_call: NA; v_call: TRBV2
cdr3_aa: CSARGHGQTIYGYTF; cdr3_nt: TGCAGTGCTAGAGGACACGGACAGACAATTTATGGCTACACCTTC; clone_size: NA; j_call: TRBJ1-2; d_call: NA; v_call: TRBV20-1
cdr3_aa: CSARDQSASYEQYF; cdr3_nt: TGCAGTGCTAGAGATCAAAGCGCCTCCTACGAGCAGTACTTC; clone_size: NA; j_call: TRBJ2-7; d_call: NA; v_call: TRBV20-1
cdr3_aa: CSGMTGEAEAFF; cdr3_nt: TGCAGCGGGATGACAGGGGAGGCTGAAGCTTTCTTT; clone_size: many; j_call: TRBJ1-1; d_call: TRBD1; v_call: TRBV29-1
cdr3_aa: CSVYGSGRETQYF; cdr3_nt: TGCAGCGTTTATGGTAGCGGCCGGGAGACCCAGTACTTC; clone_size: NA; j_call: TRBJ2-5; d_call: NA; v_call: TRBV29-1
cdr3_aa: CASKSGTGTGELFF; cdr3_nt: TGTGCCAGCAAAAGTGGAACTGGAACCGGGGAGCTGTTTTTT; clone_size: once; j_call: TRBJ2-2; d_call: NA; v_call: TRBV12-3/TRBV12-4
cdr3_aa: CASKGPGDNQPQHF; cdr3_nt: TGCGCCAGCAAGGGTCCAGGGGATAATCAGCCCCAGCATTTT; clone_size: NA; j_call: TRBJ1-5; d_call: NA; v_call: TRBV10-2
cdr3_aa: CASSRRGDHPYNEQFF; cdr3_nt: TGCGCCAGCAGCCGGCGGGGGGATCATCCCTACAATGAGCAGTTCTTC; clone_size: NA; j_call: TRBJ2-1; d_call: TRBD2; v_call: TRBV5-1
cdr3_aa: CASTQGWEGTEAFF; cdr3_nt: TGTGCCAGCACCCAGGGATGGGAGGGCACTGAAGCTTTCTTT; clone_size: few; j_call: TRBJ1-1; d_call: NA; v_call: TRBV12-3/TRBV12-4